What follows are 10 T cell receptor beta chains derived from one specimen sequenced in a study of blood T cell repertoires in COVID-19. Data came from immunoSEQ multiplex PCR; TCRdb stores just in-frame clones and leaves some out. The repertoire holds around 140,000 clones, with about 79% as singletons. Material: peripheral blood. The receptors shown here come from a woman of 80 years or more with active or convalescent COVID-19.

This sequence joins TRBV12-2 and TRBJ1-1. TRBV12-2 is reported as a pseudogene. The CDR3 runs to 17 residues. CDR3 in amino acids: CASRLAGEGLWNTEAFF. The CDR3 coding sequence is TGTGCAAGTCGCTTAGCGGGCGAGGGTCTATGGAACACTGAAGCTTTCTTT.

The sample holds a few counts of this clone. CDR3 bases: TGCAGCGTCGAACGCAGGGGATCCTATGGCTACACCTTC. Translated: CSVERRGSYGYTF. The chain combines TRBV29-1 with TRBJ1-2; a weak D match, TRBD1 (6 bases). With 6 bases removed from V and 4 bases from J, the gap between germline ends came to 15 bases. This CDR3 spans 13 amino acids. Germline CDR1 reads SQVTM; CDR2 reads ANQGSEA. The complete variable domain, with remaining parts taken from reference TRBV29-1 and TRBJ1-2, reads SAVISQKPSRDICQRGTSLTIQCQVDSQVTMMFWYRQQPGQSLTLIATANQGSEATYESGFVIDKFPISRPNLTFSTLTVSNMSPEDSSIYLCSVERRGSYGYTFGSGTRLTVV.

This clone was counted a few times. The genes are TRBV23-1 and TRBJ2-2; 9 positions match TRBD2. TRBV23-1 is identified as an open reading frame with a role that is uncertain. Unmatched junction bases numbered 6, after V lost 6 bases and J lost 4 bases. The CDR3 is 15 residues long. The CDR3 DNA follows: TGCGCCAGCAGCCCCGCGGGGGGGATCACCGGGGAGCTGTTTTTT. Its protein product is CASSPAGGITGELFF.

In this sample, this clone turned up a few times. V and J are TRBV15 and TRBJ1-2; TRBD1 matches 8 bases. Germline CDR1 LNHNV, CDR2 YYDKDF (reference sequence). Losses at the gene ends were 8 bases for V and 2 bases for J; bases not matched to a gene: 4. CDR3 length equals 13 residues. CDR3 nucleotides: TGTGCCACCGGACAGGGTAACAACTATGGCTACACCTTC. Translating gives CATGQGNNYGYTF.

The chain recombines TRBV19 with TRBJ2-7; tentatively, D is TRBD1 (6 bases). With 6 bases removed from V and 7 bases from J, the gap between germline ends came to 31 bases. In germline, CDR1 is LNHDA, CDR2 SQIVND (reference sequence). The CDR3 consists of 18 residues. The CDR3 sequence: CASSPISRGQNSRREQYF. CDR3 bases: TGTGCCAGTAGCCCCATCTCCAGGGGCCAAAATAGCCGGCGGGAGCAGTACTTC.

This chain joins TRBV7-9 and TRBJ1-1; 8 nucleotides align to TRBD1. Germline trimming cut 3 bases from V and 5 bases from J; bases unmatched to any gene: 5. The CDR3 length is 14 residues. Per germline, CDR1 SEHNR and CDR2 FQNEAQ (reference sequence). CDR3 sequence: CASSLGQVGTEAFF. The CDR3 DNA is TGTGCCAGCAGCTTGGGACAGGTAGGGACTGAAGCTTTCTTT.

The chain recombines TRBV12-3 or TRBV12-4 with TRBJ1-4, with D hard to call. V lost 3 bases to trimming and J lost 8 bases, with 4 bases between them. This CDR3 has 11 amino acids. As DNA, the CDR3 is TGTGCCAGCAGTTTCCGGGAAAAACTGTTTTTT. Protein sequence: CASSFREKLFF.

This chain joins TRBV10-2 and TRBJ1-2; the D gene is possibly TRBD1 (6 bases). V was cut by 5 bases and J by 0 bases, with 10 bases left in between. CDR1 and CDR2 from the germline V gene are WSHSY and SAAADI. This CDR3 contains 14 residues. The CDR3 bases are TGCGCCAGCAGTCAAGACAGGACTAACTATGGCTACACCTTC. The encoded protein is CASSQDRTNYGYTF.

This clone was seen a few times. The V call is TRBV2, the J call TRBJ1-2; 7 bases match TRBD1. Germline values: CDR1 SNHLY, CDR2 FYNNEI. V dropped 9 bases and J dropped 3; count of bases not matched to a gene: 4. This CDR3 spans 12 amino acids. CDR3 residues: CARKGADYGYTF. The CDR3 nucleotides are TGTGCCAGGAAGGGGGCTGACTATGGCTACACCTTC.

V usage is TRBV15 and J usage is TRBJ1-1, with D perhaps TRBD1 (5 bases). Germline lookup yields CDR1 LNHNV and CDR2 YYDKDF (reference sequence). V was clipped by 4 bases and J by 1 base, with 13 bases between them. The CDR3 runs 15 residues. The chain's CDR3 is CATSTRLQGNTEAFF. DNA for the CDR3: TGTGCCACCAGCACCCGCCTTCAGGGGAACACTGAAGCTTTCTTT. The full variable domain, its missing parts supplied by reference TRBV15 and TRBJ1-1, is DAMVIQNPRYQVTQFGKPVTLSCSQTLNHNVMYWYQQKSSQAPKLLFHYYDKDFNNEADTPDNFQSRRPNTSFCFLDIRSPGLGDTAMYLCATSTRLQGNTEAFFGQGTRLTVV.